This TCR beta chain was captured in a study of Graves' ophthalmopathy and Graves' hyperthyroidism. Study-wide background: Specimen type is peripheral blood, obtained at initial diagnosis before any treatment.

Exclusion covered patients with other autoimmune diseases or uncontrolled infections (as well as pregnancy or lactation). Study observations and caveats: For separating ophthalmopathy from stable hyperthyroidism, a 13-signature model gave 87.88% sensitivity and approximately 76% specificity.

Amplification targeted the TCR beta CDR3 regions, with RNA transcripts as the source material. First-round RT-PCR relied on HTBI primers, and a second-round multiplex PCR came next. MiXCR, run by TCRdb on the multiplex PCR reads, gives a single entry per CDR3 protein. Among 200,000 to 250,000 distinct CDR3 sequences listed, 20% to 25% were seen once. Many counts were recorded for this clonotype. Antigen specificity is unknown. Germline values: CDR1 MNHEY, CDR2 SVGAGI. The CDR3 contains 14 residues. The V end was cut by 0 bases, the J end by 0 bases, with 5 bases between. This rearrangement joins TRBV6-5 to TRBJ1-2; D call uncertain. Sequencing was carried out using peripheral blood. The source of this sequence is a woman between 45 and 65 years old with Graves' ophthalmopathy. The CDR3: CASSYSGTNYGYTF. CDR3 coding DNA: TGTGCCAGCAGTTACTCGGGCACTAACTATGGCTACACCTTC.